Listed below are T cell receptor beta chains from one sample, sequenced in a study of blood T cell repertoires in COVID-19. Assay: immunoSEQ multiplex PCR; the TCRdb copy retains only in-frame clones and omits some. The profile shows about 310,000 clones, 87% of them singletons. The sample comprised PBMCs or T cells enriched from blood (not recorded which). These receptors were taken from a woman aged 18-29 years who had recovered from COVID-19. The CDR3 runs from the conserved cysteine through the conserved F or W. A D gene is named only where the DNA matches it firmly. Clone size appears in some rows only: once, few, many, or a class for an expanded clone.

NA	TRBD2	TRBV13	TRBJ2-7	TGTGCCAGCAGCCCGGGACTAGCCACGGGAATCCACGAGCAGTACTTC	CASSPGLATGIHEQYF
few	NA	TRBV4-3	TRBJ1-4	TGCGCCAGCAGCCAAGTTCAGGGGACTAATGAAAAACTGTTTTTT	CASSQVQGTNEKLFF
few	TRBD1	TRBV7-8	TRBJ1-5	TGTGCCAGCAGCCCCGGACAGGGATGGGGCCCCCGCAATCAGCCCCAGCATTTT	CASSPGQGWGPRNQPQHF
NA	TRBD1	TRBV7-2	TRBJ1-1	TGTGCCAGCAGCCCGACTGGCCGGGACAGGGCGGGTAAGACTGAAGCTTTCTTT	CASSPTGRDRAGKTEAFF
NA	NA	TRBV4-3	TRBJ2-7	TGCGCCAGCAGCCAAGATGCCAGGGGGGCGCAAGTAGGATACGAGCAGTACTTC	CASSQDARGAQVGYEQYF
NA	TRBD1	TRBV24-1	TRBJ2-3	TGTGCCACCAGTGTCGACAGGGTTGGGACAGATACGCAGTATTTT	CATSVDRVGTDTQYF
NA	NA	TRBV14	TRBJ1-5	TGTGCCAGCAGCCAAGACAGGGTGAAGTTATGCAATCAGCCCCAGCATTTT	CASSQDRVKLCNQPQHF
few	TRBD2	TRBV14	TRBJ2-1	TGTGCCAGCAGCAGCGCGGGAGAACGGCAGTTCTTC	CASSSAGERQFF
NA	TRBD2	TRBV7-9	TRBJ2-2	TGTGCCAGCAGCTCGTGGGAGGGTCGAAAGAACACCGGGGAGCTGTTTTTT	CASSSWEGRKNTGELFF
few	TRBD1	TRBV19	TRBJ1-5	TGTGCCAGTAGCCAACCGAGACAGGGGGGATATAGCAATCAGCCCCAGCATTTT	CASSQPRQGGYSNQPQHF
NA	NA	TRBV7-9	TRBJ1-1	TGTGCCAGCAACTCCCCTGCGGGGTTTTCTTTAGACACTGAAGCTTTCTTT	CASNSPAGFSLDTEAFF
few	TRBD1	TRBV9	TRBJ2-7	TGTGCCAGCAGCGCACACGGACAGGGAGAGCAGTACTTC	CASSAHGQGEQYF
NA	TRBD2	TRBV5-1	TRBJ2-2	TGCGCCAGCAGCCCCCGGGGACTAGGTGACACCGGGGAGCTGTTTTTT	CASSPRGLGDTGELFF
NA	NA	TRBV3-1/TRBV3-2	TRBJ1-4	TGTGCCAGCAGCCAAGATCTGAGTGGGAGGAATGAAAAACTGTTTTTT	CASSQDLSGRNEKLFF
NA	TRBD1	TRBV11-2	TRBJ1-2	TGTGCCAGCAGCCCCGGACAGGGCTATGGCTACACCTTC	CASSPGQGYGYTF
NA	TRBD1	TRBV27	TRBJ1-1	TGTGCCAGCAGCTACAGCCAGGGGGCGCGGACTGAAGCTTTCTTT	CASSYSQGARTEAFF
NA	NA	TRBV5-1	TRBJ1-6	TGCGCCAGCAGCTTGGATTCTTTGGGAGGGCGGCCCCTCCACTTT	CASSLDSLGGRPLHF
NA	NA	TRBV7-6	TRBJ1-5	TGTGCCAGCAGCTTAGCAGGAGGGCGCGGCAATCAGCCCCAGCATTTT	CASSLAGGRGNQPQHF
NA	TRBD1	TRBV19	TRBJ1-1	TGTGCCAGTAGTATGACAGGGGGCGCGGGCACTGAAGCTTTCTTT	CASSMTGGAGTEAFF
NA	TRBD1	TRBV10-1	TRBJ1-5	TGCGCCACCTCAGGGGGCGCGAGCAATCAGCCCCAGCATTTT	CATSGGASNQPQHF
NA	TRBD1	TRBV27	TRBJ1-1	TGTGCCAGCAGTTTCCTGGGACAGGGGGCAGGGGGCACTGAAGCTTTCTTT	CASSFLGQGAGGTEAFF
NA	NA	TRBV5-6	TRBJ1-3	TGTGCCAGCAGCCTGGGACCAGGGCGCTCTGGAAACACCATATATTTT	CASSLGPGRSGNTIYF
NA	NA	TRBV28	TRBJ1-2	TGTGCCAGCGCCTCAGTCGGGGAGTATGGCTACACCTTC	CASASVGEYGYTF
NA	TRBD1	TRBV28	TRBJ1-2	TGTGCCAGCAGTCCCCCCGGGACAGGGACTGGCTACACCTTC	CASSPPGTGTGYTF
NA	NA	TRBV4-3	TRBJ1-1	TGCGCCAGCAGCCACGGGGTGAACACTGAAGCTTTCTTT	CASSHGVNTEAFF
NA	NA	TRBV3-1/TRBV3-2	TRBJ1-1	TGTGCCAGCAGCCAAGTGGGAGGCGTTTACCCTGAAGCTTTCTTT	CASSQVGGVYPEAFF
NA	NA	TRBV15	TRBJ2-6	TGTGCCACCAGCGGCGGAAGCTCTGGGGCCAACGTCCTGACTTTC	CATSGGSSGANVLTF
NA	NA	TRBV5-8	TRBJ2-2	TGTGCCAGCAGCTTTTGGAGCGGGGAGCTGTTTTTT	CASSFWSGELFF
NA	NA	TRBV9	TRBJ1-5	TGTGCCAGCAGCGGTGGGGGAGGGGACAATCAGCCCCAGCATTTT	CASSGGGGDNQPQHF
NA	NA	TRBV9	TRBJ2-2	TGTGCCAGCAGCGAGCGAGGGGTAGGGGGTGTCGCCGGGGAGCTGTTTTTT	CASSERGVGGVAGELFF
NA	NA	TRBV5-1	TRBJ1-1	TGCGCCAGCAGCTTGACGTGGCAGGGGAACACTGAAGCTTTCTTT	CASSLTWQGNTEAFF
NA	TRBD2	TRBV19	TRBJ2-1	TGTGCCAGTAGTACCGGGACTAGGAATTACAATGAGCAGTTCTTC	CASSTGTRNYNEQFF
NA	NA	TRBV28	TRBJ1-5	TGTGCCAGTAGAGTGGCGACAGTGAATCAGCCCCAGCATTTT	CASRVATVNQPQHF
NA	NA	TRBV28	TRBJ2-2	TGTGCCAGCAGGGGCGGGAAAGGAGAGGCCGGGGAGCTGTTTTTT	CASRGGKGEAGELFF
NA	TRBD1	TRBV29-1	TRBJ2-1	TGCAGCGTTGAACGGGACAGGTCCCAGTTCTTC	CSVERDRSQFF
NA	NA	TRBV28	TRBJ1-5	TGTGCCAGCAGCTCAGGGATAGGAAATCAGCCCCAGCATTTT	CASSSGIGNQPQHF
NA	NA	TRBV7-8	TRBJ1-4	TGTGCCAGCGCAATAAGCGGTGGGGATGAAAAACTGTTTTTT	CASAISGGDEKLFF
NA	NA	TRBV6-5	TRBJ2-3	TGTGCCAGCAGTATTCGGGTGGGCACAGATACGCAGTATTTT	CASSIRVGTDTQYF
NA	TRBD2	TRBV4-1	TRBJ2-2	TGCGCCAGCAGCCAAGATATTAGTCTCCGGCTAGCGGGAGGGCAGGGGGAGCTGTTTTTT	CASSQDISLRLAGGQGELFF
few	NA	TRBV7-9	TRBJ1-1	TGTGCCAGCAGCTTAATGGCAGTGAACACTGAAGCTTTCTTT	CASSLMAVNTEAFF
NA	NA	TRBV5-1	TRBJ2-2	TGCGCCAGCAGCTGGGGGCAGGGGATGAACACCGGGGAGCTGTTTTTT	CASSWGQGMNTGELFF